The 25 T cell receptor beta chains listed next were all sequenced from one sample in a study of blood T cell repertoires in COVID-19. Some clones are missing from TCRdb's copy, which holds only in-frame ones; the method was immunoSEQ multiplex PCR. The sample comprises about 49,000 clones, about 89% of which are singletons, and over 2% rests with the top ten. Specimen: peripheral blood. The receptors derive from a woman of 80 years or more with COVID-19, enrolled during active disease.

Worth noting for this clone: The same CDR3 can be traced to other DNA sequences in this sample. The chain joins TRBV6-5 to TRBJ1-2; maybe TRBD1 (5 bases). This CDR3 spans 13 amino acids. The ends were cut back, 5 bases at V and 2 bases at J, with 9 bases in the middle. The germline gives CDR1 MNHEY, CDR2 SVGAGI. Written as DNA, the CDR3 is TGTGCCAGCAGTCTCACAGGAAACTATGGCTACACCTTC. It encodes CASSLTGNYGYTF.

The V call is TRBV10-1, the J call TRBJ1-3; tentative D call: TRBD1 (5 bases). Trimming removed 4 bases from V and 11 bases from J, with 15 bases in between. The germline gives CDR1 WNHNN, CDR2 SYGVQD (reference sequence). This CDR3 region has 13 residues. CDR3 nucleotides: TGCGCCAGCAGTGCGTCCCTGGGACTCGCCATATATTTT. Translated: CASSASLGLAIYF.

CDR3 loop: CASSVGTGARNPQYF. CDR3 nucleotides: TGTGCCAGCAGTGTCGGGACAGGGGCCAGGAACCCCCAGTACTTC. The V call is TRBV2, the J call TRBJ2-5; 10 nucleotides agree with TRBD1. J lost 9 bases, V lost 4 bases, and 11 bases had no gene match. This CDR3 has 15 residues. Looked up from germline, CDR1 is SNHLY and CDR2 is FYNNEI.

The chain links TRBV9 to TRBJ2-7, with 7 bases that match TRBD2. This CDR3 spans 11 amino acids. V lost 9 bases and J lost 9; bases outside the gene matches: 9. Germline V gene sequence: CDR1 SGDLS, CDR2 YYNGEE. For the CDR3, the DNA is TGTGCCAACAACGGACTAGGAGGGCAGTACTTC. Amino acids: CANNGLGGQYF.

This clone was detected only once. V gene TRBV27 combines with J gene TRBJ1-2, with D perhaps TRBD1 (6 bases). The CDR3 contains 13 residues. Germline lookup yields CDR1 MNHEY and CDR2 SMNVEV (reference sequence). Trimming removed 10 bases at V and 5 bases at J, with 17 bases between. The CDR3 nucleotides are TGTGCCACCCGGGACACCCCTGGATATGGCTACACCTTC. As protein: CATRDTPGYGYTF.

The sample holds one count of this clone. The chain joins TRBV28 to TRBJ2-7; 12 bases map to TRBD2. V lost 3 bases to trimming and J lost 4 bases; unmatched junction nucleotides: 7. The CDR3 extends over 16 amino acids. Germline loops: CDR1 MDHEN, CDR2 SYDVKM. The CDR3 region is CASSFPLAGGMYEQYF. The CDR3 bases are TGTGCCAGCAGTTTCCCTCTAGCGGGAGGGATGTACGAGCAGTACTTC.

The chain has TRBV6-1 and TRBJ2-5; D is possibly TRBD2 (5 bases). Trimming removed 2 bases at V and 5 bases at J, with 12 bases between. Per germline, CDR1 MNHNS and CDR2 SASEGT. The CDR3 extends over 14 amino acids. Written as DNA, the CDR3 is TGTGCCAGCAGTGAATCCGGCGGGTATGAGACCCAGTACTTC. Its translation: CASSESGGYETQYF.

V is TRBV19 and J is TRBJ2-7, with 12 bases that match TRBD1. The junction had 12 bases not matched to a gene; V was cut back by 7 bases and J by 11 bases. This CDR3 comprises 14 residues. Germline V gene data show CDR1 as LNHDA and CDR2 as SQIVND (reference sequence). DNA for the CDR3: TGTGCCAGTACCGAGTCCGGGACAGGGGGCGAAAAGTACTTC. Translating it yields CASTESGTGGEKYF. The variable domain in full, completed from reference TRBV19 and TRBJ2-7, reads DGGITQSPKYLFRKEGQNVTLSCEQNLNHDAMYWYRQDPGQGLRLIYYSQIVNDFQKGDIAEGYSVSREKKESFPLTVTSAQKNPTAFYLCASTESGTGGEKYFGPGTRLTVT.

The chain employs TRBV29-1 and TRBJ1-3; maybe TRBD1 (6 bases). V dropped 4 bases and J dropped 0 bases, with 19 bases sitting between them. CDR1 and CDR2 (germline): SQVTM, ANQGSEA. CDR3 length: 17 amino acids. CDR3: CSVAKLPGTSSGNTIYF. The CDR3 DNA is TGCAGCGTTGCTAAACTCCCAGGGACAAGCTCTGGAAACACCATATATTTT. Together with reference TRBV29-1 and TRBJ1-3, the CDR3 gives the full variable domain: SAVISQKPSRDICQRGTSLTIQCQVDSQVTMMFWYRQQPGQSLTLIATANQGSEATYESGFVIDKFPISRPNLTFSTLTVSNMSPEDSSIYLCSVAKLPGTSSGNTIYFGEGSWLTVV.

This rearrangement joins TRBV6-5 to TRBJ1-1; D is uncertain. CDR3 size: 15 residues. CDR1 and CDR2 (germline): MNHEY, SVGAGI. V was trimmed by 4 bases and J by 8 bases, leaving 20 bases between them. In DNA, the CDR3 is TGTGCCAGCAGTTGGCTAACTGAGAGGAGACGCGAAGCTTTCTTT. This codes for CASSWLTERRREAFF.

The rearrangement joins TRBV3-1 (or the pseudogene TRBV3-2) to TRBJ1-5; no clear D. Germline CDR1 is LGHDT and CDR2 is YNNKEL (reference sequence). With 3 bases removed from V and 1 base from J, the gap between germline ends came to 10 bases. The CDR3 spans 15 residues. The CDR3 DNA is TGTGCCAGCAGCCAGGGAGGGATCAGCAATCAGCCCCAGCATTTT. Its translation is CASSQGGISNQPQHF.

CDR3 coding DNA: TGTGCTAGTGGTTTGGCGACAGGACGATTACAGCCCCAGCATTTT. As protein: CASGLATGRLQPQHF. This chain links TRBV12-5 with TRBJ1-5; TRBD1 might be the D (6 bases). Germline CDR1 LGHNT, CDR2 FRNRAP. V dropped 1 base and J dropped 7 bases, with 14 bases sitting between them. This CDR3 contains 15 residues.

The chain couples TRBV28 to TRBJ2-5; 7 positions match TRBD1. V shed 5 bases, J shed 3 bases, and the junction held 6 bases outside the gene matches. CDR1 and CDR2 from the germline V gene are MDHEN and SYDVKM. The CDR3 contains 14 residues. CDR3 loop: CASSVPQGEETQYF. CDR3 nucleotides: TGTGCCAGCAGTGTACCCCAGGGGGAAGAGACCCAGTACTTC.

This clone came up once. In DNA form, the CDR3 reads TGTGCCAGCAGCTTAGAGCAGTGGGCAAGACCCTCCTACAATGAGCAGTTCTTC. This sequence encodes CASSLEQWARPSYNEQFF. The rearrangement joins TRBV11-3 to TRBJ2-1; D remains unclear. Between the trimmed V and J ends, which lost 0 bases and 0 bases, there was a span of 15 bases. The CDR3 runs 18 residues. Germline loops: CDR1 SGHNT, CDR2 YENEEA.

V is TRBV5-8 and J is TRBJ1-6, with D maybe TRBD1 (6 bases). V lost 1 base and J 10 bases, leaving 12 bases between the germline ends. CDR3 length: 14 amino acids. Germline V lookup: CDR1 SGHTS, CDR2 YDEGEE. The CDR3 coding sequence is TGTGCCAGCAGCTTGATCCAGGGGAGATCACCCCTCCACTTT. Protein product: CASSLIQGRSPLHF.

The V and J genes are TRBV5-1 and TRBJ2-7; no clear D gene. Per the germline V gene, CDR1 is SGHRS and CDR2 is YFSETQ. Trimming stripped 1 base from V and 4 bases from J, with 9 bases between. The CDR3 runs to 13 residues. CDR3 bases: TGCGCCAGCAGCTTGCCCGAGGTGTACGAGCAGTACTTC. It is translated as CASSLPEVYEQYF.

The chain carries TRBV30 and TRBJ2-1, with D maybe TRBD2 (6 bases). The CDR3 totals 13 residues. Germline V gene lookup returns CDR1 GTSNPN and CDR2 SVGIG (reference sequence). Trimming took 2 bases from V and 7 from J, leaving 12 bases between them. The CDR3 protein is CAWSPTGVNEQFF. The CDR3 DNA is TGTGCCTGGAGTCCCACGGGGGTAAATGAGCAGTTCTTC. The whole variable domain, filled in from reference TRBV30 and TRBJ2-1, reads SQTIHQWPATLVQPVGSPLSLECTVEGTSNPNLYWYRQAAGRGLQLLFYSVGIGQISSEVPQNLSASRPQDRQFILSSKKLLLSDSGFYLCAWSPTGVNEQFFGPGTRLTVL.

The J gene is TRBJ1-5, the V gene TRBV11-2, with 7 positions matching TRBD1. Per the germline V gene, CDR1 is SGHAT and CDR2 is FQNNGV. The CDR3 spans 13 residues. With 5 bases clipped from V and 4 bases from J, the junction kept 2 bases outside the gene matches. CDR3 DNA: TGTGCCAGCAGCCGACAGGGAAATCAGCCCCAGCATTTT. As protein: CASSRQGNQPQHF.

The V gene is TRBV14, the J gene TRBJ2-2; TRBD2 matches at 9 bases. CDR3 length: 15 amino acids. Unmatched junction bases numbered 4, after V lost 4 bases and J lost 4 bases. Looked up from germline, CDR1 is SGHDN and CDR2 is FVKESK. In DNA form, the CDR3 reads TGTGCCAGCAGCCCAGTGGGACTAGCCACCGGGGAGCTGTTTTTT. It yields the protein CASSPVGLATGELFF.

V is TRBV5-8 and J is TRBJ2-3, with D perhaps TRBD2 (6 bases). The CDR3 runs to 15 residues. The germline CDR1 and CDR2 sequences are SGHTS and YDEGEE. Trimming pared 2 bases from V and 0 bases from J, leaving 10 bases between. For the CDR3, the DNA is TGTGCCAGCAGCTTTTTAGCGGTTAGCACAGATACGCAGTATTTT. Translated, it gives CASSFLAVSTDTQYF.

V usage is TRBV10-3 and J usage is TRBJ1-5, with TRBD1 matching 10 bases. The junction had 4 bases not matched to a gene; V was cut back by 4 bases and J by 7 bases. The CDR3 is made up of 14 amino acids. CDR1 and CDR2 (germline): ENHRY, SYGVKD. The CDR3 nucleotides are TGTGCCATCAGTGGGGGGACAGGGGAGCAGCCCCAGCATTTT. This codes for CAISGGTGEQPQHF.

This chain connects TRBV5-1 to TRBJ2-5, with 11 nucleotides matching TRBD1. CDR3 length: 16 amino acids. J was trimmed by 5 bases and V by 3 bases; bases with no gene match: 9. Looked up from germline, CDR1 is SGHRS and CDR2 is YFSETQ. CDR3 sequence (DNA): TGCGCCAGCAGCTCCACCGACGGGACAGGGGGGGAGACCCAGTACTTC. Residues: CASSSTDGTGGETQYF.

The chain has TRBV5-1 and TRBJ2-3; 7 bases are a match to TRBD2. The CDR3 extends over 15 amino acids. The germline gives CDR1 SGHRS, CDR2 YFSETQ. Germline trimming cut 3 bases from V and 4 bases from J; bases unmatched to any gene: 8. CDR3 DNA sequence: TGCGCCAGCAGCTGGGGGGGAGTGCCCCCAGATACGCAGTATTTT. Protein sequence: CASSWGGVPPDTQYF. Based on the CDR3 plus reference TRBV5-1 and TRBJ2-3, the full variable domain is KAGVTQTPRYLIKTRGQQVTLSCSPISGHRSVSWYQQTPGQGLQFLFEYFSETQRNKGNFPGRFSGRQFSNSRSEMNVSTLELGDSALYLCASSWGGVPPDTQYFGPGTRLTVL.

The CDR3 DNA follows: TGTGCCAGCAGCGCCACGGGACTCGCAGGGCTTTCACCCCTCCACTTT. It encodes CASSATGLAGLSPLHF. The chain carries TRBV11-2 and TRBJ1-6; D is possibly TRBD1 (5 bases). V shed 5 bases and J shed 9 bases, with 20 bases lying between them. Germline-derived CDR1 and CDR2 are SGHAT and FQNNGV. This CDR3 is 16 amino acids long.

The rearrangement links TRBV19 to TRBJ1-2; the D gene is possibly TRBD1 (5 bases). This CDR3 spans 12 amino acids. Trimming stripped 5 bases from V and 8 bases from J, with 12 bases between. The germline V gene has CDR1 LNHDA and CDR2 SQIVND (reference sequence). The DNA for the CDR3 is TGTGCCAGTAGTTGGCAGGGCCGGGGCTACACCTTC. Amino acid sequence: CASSWQGRGYTF.